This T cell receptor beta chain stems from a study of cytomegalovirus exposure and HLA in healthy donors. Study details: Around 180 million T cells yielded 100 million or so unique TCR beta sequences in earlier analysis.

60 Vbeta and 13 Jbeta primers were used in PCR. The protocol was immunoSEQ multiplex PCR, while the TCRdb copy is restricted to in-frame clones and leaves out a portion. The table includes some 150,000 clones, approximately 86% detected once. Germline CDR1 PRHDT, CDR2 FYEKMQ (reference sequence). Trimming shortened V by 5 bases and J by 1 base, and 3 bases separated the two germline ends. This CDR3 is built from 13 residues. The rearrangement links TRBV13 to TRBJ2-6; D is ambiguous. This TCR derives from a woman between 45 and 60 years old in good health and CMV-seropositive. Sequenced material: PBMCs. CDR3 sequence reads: CASSQSGANVLTF. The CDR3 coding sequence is TGTGCCAGCAGCCAATCTGGGGCCAACGTCCTGACTTTC.